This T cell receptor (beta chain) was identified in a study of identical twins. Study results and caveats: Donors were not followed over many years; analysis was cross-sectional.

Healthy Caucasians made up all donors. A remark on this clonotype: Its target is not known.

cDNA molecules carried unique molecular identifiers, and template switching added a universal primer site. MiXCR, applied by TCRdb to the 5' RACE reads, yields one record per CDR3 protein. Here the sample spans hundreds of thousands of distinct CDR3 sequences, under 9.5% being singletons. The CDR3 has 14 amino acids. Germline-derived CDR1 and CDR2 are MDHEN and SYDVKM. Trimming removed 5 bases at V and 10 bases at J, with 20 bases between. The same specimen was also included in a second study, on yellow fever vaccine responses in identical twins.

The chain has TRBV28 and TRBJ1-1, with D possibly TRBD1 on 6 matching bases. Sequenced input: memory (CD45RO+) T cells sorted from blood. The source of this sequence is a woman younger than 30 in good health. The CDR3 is CASSLAGAVGGAFF. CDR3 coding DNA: TGTGCCAGCAGTCTAGCAGGGGCCGTGGGGGGAGCTTTCTTT. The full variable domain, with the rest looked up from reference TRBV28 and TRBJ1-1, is DVKVTQSSRYLVKRTGEKVFLECVQDMDHENMFWYRQDPGLGLRLIYFSYDVKMKEKGDIPEGYSVSREKKERFSLILESASTNQTSMYLCASSLAGAVGGAFFGQGTRLTVV.